The present T cell receptor (beta chain) was sequenced within a study of blood T cell repertoires in COVID-19. Study-wide background: Whether acute or convalescent, the COVID-19 samples came from the United States, Italy and Spain. PBMCs, B-cell-depleted T cells, or T cells provided the cDNA or gDNA that made up the material.

Authors' data handling: Reference gene primers were amplified, and this amplification served to estimate nucleated cell counts. The assay was immunoSEQ multiplex PCR, and TCRdb's table has in-frame clones only and misses some. V, J and clone size reflect that table, while D and trimming were determined from the DNA. The table shows some 340,000 clones, with roughly nine tenths occurring only once. All enrollees were about 18 to 95 years old and from about 25 US areas. Remarks on this clone: Different DNA sequences within this sample yield the same CDR3.

The sample was PBMCs or T cells enriched from blood (not recorded which). This TCR came from a woman aged 30 to 39 who had been exposed to COVID-19.

The CDR3 protein is CSVARGSNQPQHF. The CDR3 region has the DNA TGCAGCGTCGCTCGGGGAAGCAATCAGCCCCAGCATTTT. V usage is TRBV29-1 and J usage is TRBJ1-5; no reliable D call. The CDR3 totals 13 residues. Germline V gives CDR1 SQVTM, CDR2 ANQGSEA. V lost 6 bases and J 1 base, leaving 10 bases between the germline ends.